The rows below give T cell receptor beta chains drawn from one sample of a study of cytomegalovirus exposure and HLA in healthy donors. Only in-frame clones appear in the TCRdb table, and some are missing; sequencing was by immunoSEQ multiplex PCR. The sample's table shows about 130,000 clones. The material sequenced was PBMCs. All receptors come from a young man in good health and CMV-seronegative. Each CDR3 is given with its conserved first and last residue. The D gene is left open where the match is weak.

- TRBJ1-2 TRBV7-9 CASSLEGSLGYGYTF TGTGCCAGCAGCTTAGAAGGGAGTTTAGGCTATGGCTACACCTTC
- TRBJ1-5 TRBV4-1 CASRRTILQGDSNQPQHF TGCGCCAGCAGACGAACGATCCTCCAAGGGGATAGCAATCAGCCCCAGCATTTT
- TRBJ1-2 TRBV4-2 CASSQEGTGLNYGYTF TGTGCCAGCAGCCAAGAGGGAACAGGGTTGAACTATGGCTACACCTTC
- TRBJ1-1 TRBV29-1 CSVALNTEAFF TGCAGCGTTGCTCTGAACACTGAAGCTTTCTTT
- TRBJ2-7 TRBV29-1 CSVLRQGGSYEQYF TGCAGCGTTTTAAGACAGGGAGGCTCCTACGAGCAGTACTTC
- TRBJ1-2 TRBV7-9 CASSQNGEEGYTF TGTGCCAGCAGCCAAAACGGAGAGGAAGGCTACACCTTC
TRBD1 TRBJ1-5 TRBV5-6 CASSLGAGGGNQPQHF TGTGCCAGCAGCTTGGGGGCAGGGGGTGGCAATCAGCCCCAGCATTTT
- TRBJ2-3 TRBV10-2 CASSWIGADTQYF TGCGCCAGCAGTTGGATAGGGGCAGATACGCAGTATTTT
TRBD1 TRBJ2-7 TRBV10-1 CASSESGTEIYEQYF TGCGCCAGCAGTGAGTCCGGGACAGAGATATACGAGCAGTACTTC
- TRBJ1-1 TRBV30 CAWSPGPEAFF TGTGCCTGGAGTCCAGGGCCCGAAGCTTTCTTT
- TRBJ2-5 TRBV7-9 CASRPAGAPKETQYF TGTGCCAGCAGGCCCGCGGGGGCACCGAAAGAGACCCAGTACTTC
TRBD1 TRBJ2-3 TRBV5-1 CASSSGTDTDTQYF TGCGCCAGCAGCTCTGGGACAGATACAGATACGCAGTATTTT